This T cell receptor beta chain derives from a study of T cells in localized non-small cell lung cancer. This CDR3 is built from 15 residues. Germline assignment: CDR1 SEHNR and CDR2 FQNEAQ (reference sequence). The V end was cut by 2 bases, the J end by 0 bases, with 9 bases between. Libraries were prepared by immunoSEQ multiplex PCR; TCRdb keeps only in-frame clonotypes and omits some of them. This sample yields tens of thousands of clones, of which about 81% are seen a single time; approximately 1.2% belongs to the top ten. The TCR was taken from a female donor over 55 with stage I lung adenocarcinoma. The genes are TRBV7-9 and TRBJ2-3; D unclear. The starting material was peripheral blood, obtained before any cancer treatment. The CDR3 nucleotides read TGTGCCAGCAGCTTACCACAGTCTAGCACAGATACGCAGTATTTT. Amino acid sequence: CASSLPQSSTDTQYF.